Listed here is a single T cell receptor beta chain. Its antigen target is currently unknown. Being a mouse receptor, it is described with mouse gene labels and germline sequences. From the germline J gene comes the end of the CDR3, since the read stops 1 residue before it. This sample was included in a study of tissue T cells after allogeneic stem cell transplantation (dated by TCRdb to the early 2020s). With respect to the entire study: The study profiled TCR beta repertoires across many tissues from research autopsies of patients with and without GVHD, plus mouse models of GVHD. The human part of the study was a prospective observational study with no blinding and no randomization. General study outcomes and caveats: Within patients, how anatomically similar tissues were was a major factor shaping TCR repertoire composition, regardless of disease or transplant status. In both patients and mice, T cells from blood and spleen covered only a limited part of the TCR repertoire found in tissues. Sampling depth was acknowledged as a limitation, and the patient cohort was both small and clinically heterogeneous. Which tissue TCRs were alloreactive or antigen-specific was not determined in the study, and some of the clones might have been host cells that persisted. Only a few T cell clones appeared in more than one patient, yet motif-based clustering showed tissue-specific repertoire signatures that were shared between patients.

The sample's time point label is to be understood as: mouse harvest day 14 after allogeneic transplant. Mouse grafts consisting of 10^7 T-cell-depleted bone marrow cells combined with 10^6 splenic CD5+ T cells were administered by tail vein injection. A major MHC-mismatch B6 (H2b) into BALB/c (H2d) model was used to model mouse GVHD, and tissues were profiled at day 7 or 14. On day 7 or 14 post-transplant, mouse tissues and retro-orbital blood were harvested with separate sterile tools for each animal, and livers were flushed beforehand. Before genomic DNA isolation with the DNeasy Blood & Tissue Kit, mouse tissues were minced with razor blades in buffered saline. The method was the immunoSEQ multiplex PCR assay. TCRbeta CDR3 sequencing was done by Adaptive Biotechnologies at survey depth, reporting CDR3 sequences, V/J genes, productive frequency and template counts. TCR beta CDR3 regions were amplified from genomic DNA rather than RNA. As for the original processing: Jensen-Shannon divergence was used to quantify pairwise repertoire overlap between tissues, with a value of 1 indicating complete divergence and a value of 0 indicating identical repertoires. Tissues were clustered by single-linkage agglomerative hierarchical clustering of pairwise JSD values and displayed as dendrograms. GLIPH2 was run on all patient samples with simulation_depth 1000, kmer_min_depth 3, cdr3_length_cutoff 8, keeping groups with more than two unique CDR3s. A standardized tissue-overlap score was calculated by extrapolating Jaccard GLIPH-group overlap across patients to a standard repertoire size of 1000 clones. Linear mixed-effect models, with tissue included as a fixed effect and individual included as a random effect, were used to assess associations of diversity with clinical or experimental variables. This is the immuneACCESS table as TCRdb keeps it, with only in-frame sequences that have V and J called. A part of the clones is gone; compared with another copy, unresolved V genes explain less than half, and the rest is unexplained. V and J calls plus clone size are reproduced from that table; the DNA served to infer D and trimming. Across this sample there are about 2,200 clones, with around 53% seen only once. Approximately 40% of the sample is in the top ten clones.

Measured from the cysteine to the phenylalanine, the CDR3 is 12 residues long. Shown are 33 bases from within the CDR3, in frame from base 1. Relative to germline, V is 5 bases shorter and J is 4 bases shorter, with 8 bases between their ends. The CDR1 and CDR2 encoded by the germline V gene are KGHTA and FRNEEI. Sequenced material: lymph node tissue. This chain is built from TRBV24 and TRBJ1-1; too little of a D gene remains to name it. This TCR came from a female BALB/c mouse given C57BL/6 T cells with graft-versus-host disease after an allogeneic hematopoietic cell transplant. The CDR3: CASSSKLTEVFF. The CDR3 DNA, read in part, is TGTGCCAGCAGTAGTAAACTCACAGAAGTCTTC.